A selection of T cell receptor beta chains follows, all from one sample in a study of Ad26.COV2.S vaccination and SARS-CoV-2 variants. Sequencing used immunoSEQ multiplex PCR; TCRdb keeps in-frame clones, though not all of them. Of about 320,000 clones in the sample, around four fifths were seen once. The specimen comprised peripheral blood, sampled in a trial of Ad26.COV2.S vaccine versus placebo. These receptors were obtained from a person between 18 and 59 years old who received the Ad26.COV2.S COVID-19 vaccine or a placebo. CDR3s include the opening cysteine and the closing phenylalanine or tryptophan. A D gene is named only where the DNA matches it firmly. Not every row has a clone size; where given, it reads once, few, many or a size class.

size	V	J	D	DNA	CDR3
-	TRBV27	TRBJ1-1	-	TGTGCCAGCAGAACGGGACTGAACACTGAAGCTTTCTTT	CASRTGLNTEAFF
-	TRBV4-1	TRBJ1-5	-	TGCGCCAGCAGCCAACATTCTCTTCAGCCCCAGCATTTT	CASSQHSLQPQHF
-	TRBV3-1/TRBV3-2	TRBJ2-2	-	TGTGCCACGGGACCGAACTTGAACACCGGGGAGCTGTTTTTT	CATGPNLNTGELFF
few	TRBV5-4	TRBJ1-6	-	TGTGCCAGCAGCTTGATAGGGGGGACACCCAATTCACCCCTCCACTTT	CASSLIGGTPNSPLHF
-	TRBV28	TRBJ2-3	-	TGTGCCAGCAGGCCCCCGACACCACCAGATACGCAGTATTTT	CASRPPTPPDTQYF
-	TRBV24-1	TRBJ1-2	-	TGTGCCACCAGTGGGTATAATAATGGCTACACCTTC	CATSGYNNGYTF
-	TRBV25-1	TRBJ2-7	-	TGTGCCAGCAGTGAAGGGGAGTACGACGAGCAGTACTTC	CASSEGEYDEQYF
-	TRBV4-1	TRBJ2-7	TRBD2	TGCGCCAGCAGCCAAGCTCATGCTAGCGGGTCCTACTACGAGCAGTACTTC	CASSQAHASGSYYEQYF
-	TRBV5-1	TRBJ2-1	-	TGCGCCAGCAGCTTATTCGGGGACTCCTACAATGAGCAGTTCTTC	CASSLFGDSYNEQFF
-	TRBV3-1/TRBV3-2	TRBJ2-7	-	TGTGCCAGCAGCCAAGTTCGGGGGAGCTCCTACGAGCAGTACTTC	CASSQVRGSSYEQYF
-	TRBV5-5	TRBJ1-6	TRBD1	TGTGCCAGCAGCTCGGGGGTAGAGGGTTGGACAGGTGCCTTCAATTCACCCCTCCACTTT	CASSSGVEGWTGAFNSPLHF
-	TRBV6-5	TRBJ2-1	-	TGTGCCAGCAAGTTGGACCCAGGGTGGCCCAATGAGCAGTTCTTC	CASKLDPGWPNEQFF
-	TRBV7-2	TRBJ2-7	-	TGTGCCAGCAGCTTAGCCGATGGCGCCTACGAGCAGTACTTC	CASSLADGAYEQYF
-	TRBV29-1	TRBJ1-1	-	TGCAGCGCCCCCCAGGTAGGGGACGGTGAAGCTTTCTTT	CSAPQVGDGEAFF
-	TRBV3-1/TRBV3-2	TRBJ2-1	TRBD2	TGTGCCAGCAGCCAAGATGGCCCCCCTTGGCGGGGGGGCAGAAATGAGCAGTTCTTC	CASSQDGPPWRGGRNEQFF
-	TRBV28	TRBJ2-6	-	TGTGCCAGCAGTTTAAGCGGCCTCCCATCCTCTGGGGCCAACGTCCTGACTTTC	CASSLSGLPSSGANVLTF
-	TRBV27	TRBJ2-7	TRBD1	TGTGCCAGCAGTTTAACGGCAGGGGGCCCCTACGAGCAGTACTTC	CASSLTAGGPYEQYF